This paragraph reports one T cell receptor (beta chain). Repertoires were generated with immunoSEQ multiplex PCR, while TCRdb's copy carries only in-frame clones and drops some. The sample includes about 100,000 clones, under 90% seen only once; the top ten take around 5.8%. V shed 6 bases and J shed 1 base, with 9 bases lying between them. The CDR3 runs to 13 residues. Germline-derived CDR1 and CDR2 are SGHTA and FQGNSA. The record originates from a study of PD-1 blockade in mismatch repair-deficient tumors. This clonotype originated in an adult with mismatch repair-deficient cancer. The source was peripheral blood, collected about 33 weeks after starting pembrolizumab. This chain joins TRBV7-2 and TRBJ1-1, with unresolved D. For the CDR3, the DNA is TGTGCCAGCAGATCCCAGCCGAACACTGAAGCTTTCTTT. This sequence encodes CASRSQPNTEAFF.